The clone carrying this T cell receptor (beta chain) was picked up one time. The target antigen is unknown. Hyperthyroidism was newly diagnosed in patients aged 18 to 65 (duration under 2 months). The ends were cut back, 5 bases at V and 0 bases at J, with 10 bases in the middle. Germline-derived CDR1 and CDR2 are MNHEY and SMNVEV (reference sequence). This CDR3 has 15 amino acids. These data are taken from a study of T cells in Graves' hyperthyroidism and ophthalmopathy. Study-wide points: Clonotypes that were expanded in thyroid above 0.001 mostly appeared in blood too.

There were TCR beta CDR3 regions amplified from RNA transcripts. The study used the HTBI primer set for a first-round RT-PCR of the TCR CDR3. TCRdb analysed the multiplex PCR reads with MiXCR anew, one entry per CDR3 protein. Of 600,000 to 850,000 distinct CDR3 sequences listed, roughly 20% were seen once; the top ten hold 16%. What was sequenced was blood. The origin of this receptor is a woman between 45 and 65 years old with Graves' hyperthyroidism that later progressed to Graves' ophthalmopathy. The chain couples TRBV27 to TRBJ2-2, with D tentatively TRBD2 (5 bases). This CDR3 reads CASSPYGANTGELFF. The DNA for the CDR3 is TGTGCCAGCAGTCCCTACGGGGCGAACACCGGGGAGCTGTTTTTT.